A single T cell receptor beta chain is shown here with its context. The antigen is unknown. At the DNA level, this CDR3 is encoded by other sequences in the same sample as well. The data belong to a study of OX40 agonist ivuxolimab in advanced cancers. The study's findings and limits: At 0.1 to 3.0 mg/kg, CD4+ and CD8+ blood T cells expanded clonally by week 6. Clonal expansion in partial responders at 0.1-3.0 mg/kg ranked among the lowest.

Germline V gene lookup returns CDR1 SNHLY and CDR2 FYNNEI. V shed 7 bases and J shed 2 bases, with 14 bases lying between them. This CDR3 is built from 14 residues. Sequencing was performed with immunoSEQ multiplex PCR; in TCRdb, only in-frame clones are kept and a portion is missing. The data show around 63,000 clones, about nine tenths seen once. The starting material was CD4+ or CD8+ T cells sorted from blood, obtained in a trial of the OX40 agonist ivuxolimab. This clonotype originated in an adult with an advanced solid tumor such as melanoma, head and neck, liver or kidney cancer. V gene TRBV2 combines with J gene TRBJ2-5; a possible D gene is TRBD2 (6 bases). The CDR3 region is CASKPRENQETQYF. The CDR3 nucleotides are TGTGCCAGCAAACCCCGGGAGAATCAAGAGACCCAGTACTTC.